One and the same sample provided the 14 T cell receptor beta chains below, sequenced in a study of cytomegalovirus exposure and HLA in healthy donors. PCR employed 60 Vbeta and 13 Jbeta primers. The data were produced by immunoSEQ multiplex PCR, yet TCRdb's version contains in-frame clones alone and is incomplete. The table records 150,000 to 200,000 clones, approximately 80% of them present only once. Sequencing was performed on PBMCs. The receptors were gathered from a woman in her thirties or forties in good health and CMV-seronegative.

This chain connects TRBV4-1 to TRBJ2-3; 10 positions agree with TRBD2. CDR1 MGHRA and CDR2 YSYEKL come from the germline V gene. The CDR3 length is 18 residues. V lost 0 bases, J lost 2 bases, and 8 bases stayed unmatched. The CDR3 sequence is CASSQDRYLAGVTDTQYF. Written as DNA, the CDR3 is TGCGCCAGCAGCCAAGATAGGTACCTAGCGGGGGTCACAGATACGCAGTATTTT.

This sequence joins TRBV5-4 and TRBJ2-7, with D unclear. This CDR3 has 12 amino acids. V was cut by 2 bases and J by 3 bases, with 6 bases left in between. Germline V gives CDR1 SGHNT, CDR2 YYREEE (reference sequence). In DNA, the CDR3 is TGTGCCAGCAGCTTTGGGCGCTACGAGCAGTACTTC. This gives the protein CASSFGRYEQYF.

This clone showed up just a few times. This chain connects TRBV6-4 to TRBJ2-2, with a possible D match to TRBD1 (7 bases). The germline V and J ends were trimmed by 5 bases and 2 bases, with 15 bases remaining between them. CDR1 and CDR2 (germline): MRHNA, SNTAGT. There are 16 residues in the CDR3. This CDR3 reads CASSNRQGLNTGELFF. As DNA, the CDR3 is TGTGCCAGCAGTAACCGACAGGGACTTAACACCGGGGAGCTGTTTTTT.

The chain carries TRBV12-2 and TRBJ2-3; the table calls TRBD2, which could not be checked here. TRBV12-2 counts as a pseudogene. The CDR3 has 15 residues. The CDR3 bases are TGTGCAAGTCGCTTAGTCCCCTCGACTAGAAGAGCGCAGTATTTT. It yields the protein CASRLVPSTRRAQYF.

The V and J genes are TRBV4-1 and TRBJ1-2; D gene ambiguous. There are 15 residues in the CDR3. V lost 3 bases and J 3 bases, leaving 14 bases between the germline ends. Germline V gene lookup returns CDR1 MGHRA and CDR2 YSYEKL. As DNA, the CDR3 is TGCGCCAGCAGCCAGACCCTAACCGGGGACTATGGCTACACCTTC. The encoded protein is CASSQTLTGDYGYTF.

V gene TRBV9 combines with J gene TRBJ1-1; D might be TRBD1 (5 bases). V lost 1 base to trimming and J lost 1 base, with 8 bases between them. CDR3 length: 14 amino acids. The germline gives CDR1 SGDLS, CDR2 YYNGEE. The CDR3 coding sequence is TGTGCCAGCAGCGTAAAGACAGCGAACACTGAAGCTTTCTTT. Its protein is CASSVKTANTEAFF.

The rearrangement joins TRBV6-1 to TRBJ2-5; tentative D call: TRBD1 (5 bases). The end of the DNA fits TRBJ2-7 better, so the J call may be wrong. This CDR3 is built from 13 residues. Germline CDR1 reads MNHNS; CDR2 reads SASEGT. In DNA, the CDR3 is TGTGCCAGCAGGCAGGACAATCAGTACGAGCAGTACTTC. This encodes CASRQDNQYEQYF.

CDR3 coding DNA: TGTGCCAGCTCACCCTCCATAGATGAAAAACTGTTTTTT. Protein: CASSPSIDEKLFF. The chain couples TRBV18 to TRBJ1-4; unclear D gene. V lost 3 bases to trimming and J lost 6 bases, with 8 bases between them. Germline V gives CDR1 KGHSH, CDR2 LQKENI. The CDR3 sequence is 13 residues long. Complete variable domain (other parts from reference TRBV18 and TRBJ1-4): NAGVMQNPRHLVRRRGQEARLRCSPMKGHSHVYWYRQLPEEGLKFMVYLQKENIIDESGMPKERFSAEFPKEGPSILRIQQVVRGDSAAYFCASSPSIDEKLFFGSGTQLSVL.

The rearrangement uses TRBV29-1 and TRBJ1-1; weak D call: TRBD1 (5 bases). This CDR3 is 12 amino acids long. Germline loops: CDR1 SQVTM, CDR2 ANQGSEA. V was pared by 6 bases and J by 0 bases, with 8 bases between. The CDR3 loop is CSVDSLNTEAFF. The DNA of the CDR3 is TGCAGCGTCGACAGCCTGAACACTGAAGCTTTCTTT.

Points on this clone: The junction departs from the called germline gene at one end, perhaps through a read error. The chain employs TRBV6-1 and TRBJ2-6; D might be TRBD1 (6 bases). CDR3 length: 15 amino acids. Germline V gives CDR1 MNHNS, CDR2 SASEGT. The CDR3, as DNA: TGTGCCAGCATGAAGGGGGAAACTGGGGCCAACGGCCTGACTTTC. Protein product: CASMKGETGANGLTF.

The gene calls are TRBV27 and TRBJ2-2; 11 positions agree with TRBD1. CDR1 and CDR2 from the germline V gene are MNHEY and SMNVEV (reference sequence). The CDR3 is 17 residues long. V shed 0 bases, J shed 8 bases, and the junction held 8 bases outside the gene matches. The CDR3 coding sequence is TGTGCCAGCAGTTTATCACATGGACAGGGGGCAGGGGGGGAGCTGTTTTTT. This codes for CASSLSHGQGAGGELFF.

CDR3 protein: CASSAGTGYEQYF. The CDR3 nucleotides read TGTGCCAGCAGCGCCGGGACAGGGTACGAGCAGTACTTC. The chain recombines TRBV7-2 with TRBJ2-7; 9 bases agree with TRBD1. The germline V gene encodes CDR1 SGHTA and CDR2 FQGNSA. This CDR3 spans 13 amino acids. Losses at the gene ends were 5 bases for V and 4 bases for J; bases not matched to a gene: 3.

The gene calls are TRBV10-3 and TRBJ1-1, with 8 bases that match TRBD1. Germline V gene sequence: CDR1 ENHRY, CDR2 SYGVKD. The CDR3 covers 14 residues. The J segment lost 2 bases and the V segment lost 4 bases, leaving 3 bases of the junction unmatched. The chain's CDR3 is CAISGDRGNTEAFF. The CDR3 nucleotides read TGTGCCATCAGTGGTGACAGGGGTAACACTGAAGCTTTCTTT.

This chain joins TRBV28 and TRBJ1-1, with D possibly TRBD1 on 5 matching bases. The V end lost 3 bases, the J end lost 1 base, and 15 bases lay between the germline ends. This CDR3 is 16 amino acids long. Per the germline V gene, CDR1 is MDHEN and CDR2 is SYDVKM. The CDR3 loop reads CASSFSTRGGNTEAFF. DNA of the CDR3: TGTGCCAGCAGTTTTTCGACTCGGGGGGGGAACACTGAAGCTTTCTTT.